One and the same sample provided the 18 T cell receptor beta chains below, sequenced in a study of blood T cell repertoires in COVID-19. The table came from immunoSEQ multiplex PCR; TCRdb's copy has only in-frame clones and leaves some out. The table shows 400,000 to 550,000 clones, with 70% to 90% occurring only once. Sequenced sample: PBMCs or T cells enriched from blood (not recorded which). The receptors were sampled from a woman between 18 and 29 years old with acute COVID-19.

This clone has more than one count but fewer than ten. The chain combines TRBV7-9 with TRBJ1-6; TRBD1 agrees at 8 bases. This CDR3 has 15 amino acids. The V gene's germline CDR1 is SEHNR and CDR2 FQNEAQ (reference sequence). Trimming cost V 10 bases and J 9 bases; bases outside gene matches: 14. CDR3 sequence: CAIQSPGTGVSPLHF. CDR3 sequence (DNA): TGTGCCATCCAATCCCCCGGGACAGGCGTTTCACCCCTCCACTTT. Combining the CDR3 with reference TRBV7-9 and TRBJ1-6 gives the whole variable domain DTGVSQNPRHKITKRGQNVTFRCDPISEHNRLYWYRQTLGQGPEFLTYFQNEAQLEKSRLLSDRFSAERPKGSFSTLEIQRTEQGDSAMYLCAIQSPGTGVSPLHFGNGTRLTVT.

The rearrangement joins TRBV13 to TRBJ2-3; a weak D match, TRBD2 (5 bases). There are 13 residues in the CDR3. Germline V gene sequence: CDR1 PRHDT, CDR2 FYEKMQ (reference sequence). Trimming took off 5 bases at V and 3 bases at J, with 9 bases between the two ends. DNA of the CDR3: TGTGCCAGCAGCCCGCGACTAACAGATACGCAGTATTTT. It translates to CASSPRLTDTQYF.

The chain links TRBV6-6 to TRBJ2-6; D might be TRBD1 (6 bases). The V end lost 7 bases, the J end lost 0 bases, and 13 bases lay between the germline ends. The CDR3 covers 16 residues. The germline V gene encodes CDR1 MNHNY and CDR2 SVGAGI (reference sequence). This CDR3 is CASNAQGSSGANVLTF. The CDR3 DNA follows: TGTGCCAGCAACGCACAGGGTTCCTCTGGGGCCAACGTCCTGACTTTC.

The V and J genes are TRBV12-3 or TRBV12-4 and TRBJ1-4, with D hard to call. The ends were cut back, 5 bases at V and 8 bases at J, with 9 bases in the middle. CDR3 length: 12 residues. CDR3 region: CASSGPGEKLFF. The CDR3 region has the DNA TGTGCCAGCAGTGGCCCCGGGGAAAAACTGTTTTTT.

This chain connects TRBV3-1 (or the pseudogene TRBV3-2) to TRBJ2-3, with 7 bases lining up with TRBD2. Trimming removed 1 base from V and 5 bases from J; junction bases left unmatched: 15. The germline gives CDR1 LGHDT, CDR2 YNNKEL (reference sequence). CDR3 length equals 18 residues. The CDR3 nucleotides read TGTGCCAGCAGCCAAGCTCTAGCGGTATTCCCTGGGAAAGATACGCAGTATTTT. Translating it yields CASSQALAVFPGKDTQYF.

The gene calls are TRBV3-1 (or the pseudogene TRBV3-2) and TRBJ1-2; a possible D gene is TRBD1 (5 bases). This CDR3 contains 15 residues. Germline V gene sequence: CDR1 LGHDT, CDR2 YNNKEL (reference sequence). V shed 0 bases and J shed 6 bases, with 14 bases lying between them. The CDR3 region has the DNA TGTGCCAGCAGCCAAGATTTGGGGCGCTTTAATGGCTACACCTTC. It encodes CASSQDLGRFNGYTF.

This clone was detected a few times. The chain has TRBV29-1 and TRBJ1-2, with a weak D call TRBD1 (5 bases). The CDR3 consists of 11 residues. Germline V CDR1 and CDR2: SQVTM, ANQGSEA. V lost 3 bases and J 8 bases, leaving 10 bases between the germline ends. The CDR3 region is CSVEGRWGYTF. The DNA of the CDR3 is TGCAGCGTTGAGGGGCGATGGGGCTACACCTTC.

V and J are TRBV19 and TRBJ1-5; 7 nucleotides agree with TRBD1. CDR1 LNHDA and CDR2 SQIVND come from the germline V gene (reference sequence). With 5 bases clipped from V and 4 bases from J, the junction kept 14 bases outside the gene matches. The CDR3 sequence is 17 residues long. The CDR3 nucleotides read TGTGCCAGTAGTCCTCATATGGGAAGGGGGCGAAATCAGCCCCAGCATTTT. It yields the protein CASSPHMGRGRNQPQHF.

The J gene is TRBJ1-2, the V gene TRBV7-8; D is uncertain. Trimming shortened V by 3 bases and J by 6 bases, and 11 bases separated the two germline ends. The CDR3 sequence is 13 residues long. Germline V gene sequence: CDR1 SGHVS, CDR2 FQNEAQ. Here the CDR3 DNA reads TGTGCCAGCAGCTTGACACCTAAAGATGGCTACACCTTC. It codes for CASSLTPKDGYTF.

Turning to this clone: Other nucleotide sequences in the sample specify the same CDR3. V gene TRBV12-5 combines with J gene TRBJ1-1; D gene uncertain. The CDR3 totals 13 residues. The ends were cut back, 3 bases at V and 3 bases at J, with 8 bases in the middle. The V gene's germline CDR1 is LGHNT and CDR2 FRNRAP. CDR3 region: CASGLREDTEAFF. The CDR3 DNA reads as TGTGCTAGTGGTTTAAGGGAGGACACTGAAGCTTTCTTT. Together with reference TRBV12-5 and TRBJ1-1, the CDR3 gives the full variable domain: DARVTQTPRHKVTEMGQEVTMRCQPILGHNTVFWYRQTMMQGLELLAYFRNRAPLDDSGMPKDRFSAEMPDATLATLKIQPSEPRDSAVYFCASGLREDTEAFFGQGTRLTVV.

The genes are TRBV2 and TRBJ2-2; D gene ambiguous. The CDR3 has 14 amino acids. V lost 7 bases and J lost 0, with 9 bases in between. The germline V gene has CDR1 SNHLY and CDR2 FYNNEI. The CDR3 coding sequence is TGTGCCAGCAACTCAGGCGCGAACACCGGGGAGCTGTTTTTT. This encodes CASNSGANTGELFF.

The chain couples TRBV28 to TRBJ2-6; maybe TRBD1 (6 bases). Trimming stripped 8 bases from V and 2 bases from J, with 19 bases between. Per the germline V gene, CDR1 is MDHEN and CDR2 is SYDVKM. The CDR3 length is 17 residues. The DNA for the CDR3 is TGTGCCAGCCGGTTGACAGGTCATACCGCTGGGGCCAACGTCCTGACTTTC. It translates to CASRLTGHTAGANVLTF.

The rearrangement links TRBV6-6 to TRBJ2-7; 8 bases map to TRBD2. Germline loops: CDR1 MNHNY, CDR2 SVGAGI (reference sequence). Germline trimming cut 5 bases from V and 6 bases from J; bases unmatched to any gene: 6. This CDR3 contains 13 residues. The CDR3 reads CASSNGGGGEQYF. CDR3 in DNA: TGTGCCAGCAGTAACGGGGGGGGCGGCGAGCAGTACTTC.

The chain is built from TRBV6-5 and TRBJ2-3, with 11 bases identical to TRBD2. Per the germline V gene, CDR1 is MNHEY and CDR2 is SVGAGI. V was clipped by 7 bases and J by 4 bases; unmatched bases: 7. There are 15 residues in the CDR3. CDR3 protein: CASKQTSGEPDTQYF. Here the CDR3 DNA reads TGTGCCAGCAAGCAGACTAGCGGGGAACCAGATACGCAGTATTTT.

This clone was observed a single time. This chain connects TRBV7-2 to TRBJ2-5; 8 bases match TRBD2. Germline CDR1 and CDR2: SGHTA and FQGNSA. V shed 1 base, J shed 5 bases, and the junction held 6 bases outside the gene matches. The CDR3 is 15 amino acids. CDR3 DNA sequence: TGTGCCAGCAGCTTAGGCGGGGGGCCGTCGGAGACCCAGTACTTC. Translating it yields CASSLGGGPSETQYF.

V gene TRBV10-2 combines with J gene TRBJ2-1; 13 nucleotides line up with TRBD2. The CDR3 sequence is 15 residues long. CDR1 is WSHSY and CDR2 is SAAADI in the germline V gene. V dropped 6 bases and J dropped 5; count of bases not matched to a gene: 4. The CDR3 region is CASRAGTSGNNEQFF. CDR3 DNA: TGCGCCAGCAGGGCCGGGACTAGCGGGAACAATGAGCAGTTCTTC.

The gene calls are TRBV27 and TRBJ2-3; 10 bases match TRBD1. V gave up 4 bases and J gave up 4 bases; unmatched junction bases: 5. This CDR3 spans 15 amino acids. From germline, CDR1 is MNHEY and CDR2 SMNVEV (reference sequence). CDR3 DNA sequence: TGTGCCAGCAGTTCGCCAGGGACAGGGGCAGATACGCAGTATTTT. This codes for CASSSPGTGADTQYF.

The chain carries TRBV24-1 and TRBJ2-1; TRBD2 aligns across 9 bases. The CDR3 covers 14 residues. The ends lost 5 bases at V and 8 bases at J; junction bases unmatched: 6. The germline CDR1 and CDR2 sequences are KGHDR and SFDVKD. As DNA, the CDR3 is TGTGCCACCAGTGGTCAAGCGGGAGGTGATGAGCAGTTCTTC. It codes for CATSGQAGGDEQFF.